This TCR beta chain was recovered during a study of Graves' ophthalmopathy and Graves' hyperthyroidism. On the study more broadly: Prior to any treatment, peripheral blood was collected at the time of initial diagnosis. Study results and caveats: Most expanded thyroid clonotypes above 0.001 frequency also appeared in blood.

Scientists amplified the TCR beta CDR3 regions from RNA transcripts. RT-PCR in the first round used HTBI primers; a second-round multiplex PCR followed. One entry per CDR3 protein results from TCRdb running MiXCR on the multiplex PCR reads. The data show 200,000 to 250,000 distinct CDR3 sequences, with around a fifth seen just once and roughly 45% held by the top ten. There are many counts of this clonotype. Antigen specificity is unknown. The CDR3 sequence is 17 residues long. Germline lookup yields CDR1 SGHRS and CDR2 YFSETQ. V was cut by 0 bases and J by 1 base, with 14 bases left in between. Symptoms, serum thyroxine and TRAb, thyroid ultrasound, and orbital computed tomography formed the diagnostic basis. The PBMCs used were ones drawn from about 9.7 ml of fresh peripheral blood.

The chain combines TRBV5-1 with TRBJ2-4, with a tentative D call TRBD2 (6 bases). Sequenced sample: peripheral blood. The source of this sequence is a woman aged 50 to 65 with Graves' ophthalmopathy. CDR3 loop: CASSLDPGLSAKNIQYF. As DNA, the CDR3 is TGCGCCAGCAGCTTGGATCCGGGACTTAGCGCCAAAAACATTCAGTACTTC.